A single sample gave rise to the 18 T cell receptor beta chains below, sequenced in a study of blood T cell repertoires in COVID-19. The method was immunoSEQ multiplex PCR; TCRdb's version includes in-frame clones alone and lacks a portion of them. In the table there are roughly 190,000 clones, 70% to 90% of which are singletons. The sample was peripheral blood. Source of these receptors: a man aged 30 to 39 with acute or convalescent COVID-19.

This rearrangement joins TRBV5-1 to TRBJ2-7; 8 bases are a match to TRBD2. The CDR3 covers 15 residues. The junction had 7 bases not matched to a gene; V was cut back by 5 bases and J by 0 bases. CDR1 SGHRS and CDR2 YFSETQ come from the germline V gene. The CDR3 sequence: CASSFSGGSSYEQYF. Written as DNA, the CDR3 is TGCGCCAGCAGTTTCAGCGGGGGTAGCTCCTACGAGCAGTACTTC.

The chain joins TRBV7-9 to TRBJ1-4, with a tentative D call TRBD1 (6 bases). V was pared by 1 base and J by 7 bases, with 13 bases between. The V gene's germline CDR1 is SEHNR and CDR2 FQNEAQ (reference sequence). This CDR3 region has 15 residues. This CDR3 is CASSLEQGGGEKLFF. Written as DNA, the CDR3 is TGTGCCAGCAGCTTAGAACAGGGCGGCGGTGAAAAACTGTTTTTT. Supplemented by reference TRBV7-9 and TRBJ1-4, the full variable domain reads DTGVSQNPRHKITKRGQNVTFRCDPISEHNRLYWYRQTLGQGPEFLTYFQNEAQLEKSRLLSDRFSAERPKGSFSTLEIQRTEQGDSAMYLCASSLEQGGGEKLFFGSGTQLSVL.

The chain uses TRBV3-1 (or the pseudogene TRBV3-2) and TRBJ2-1; the match to TRBD1 covers 10 bases. The trim removed 4 bases at V and 6 bases at J, leaving 12 bases unmatched. The CDR3 runs 17 residues. CDR1 and CDR2 (germline): LGHDT, YNNKEL (reference sequence). This CDR3 is CASSPLGQGDYSNEQFF. The CDR3, as DNA: TGTGCCAGCAGCCCCCTCGGACAGGGGGATTATAGCAATGAGCAGTTCTTC.

The chain has TRBV19 and TRBJ2-6; 8 bases agree with TRBD1. The CDR3 extends over 18 amino acids. The V segment lost 1 base and the J segment 3 bases; nucleotides outside the gene matches: 8. The V gene's germline CDR1 is LNHDA and CDR2 SQIVND (reference sequence). DNA of the CDR3: TGTGCCAGTAGTATAGGGGTCCAGGGGGCATTTGGGGCCAACGTCCTGACTTTC. This translates into CASSIGVQGAFGANVLTF. Filled out from reference TRBV19 and TRBJ2-6, the complete variable domain reads DGGITQSPKYLFRKEGQNVTLSCEQNLNHDAMYWYRQDPGQGLRLIYYSQIVNDFQKGDIAEGYSVSREKKESFPLTVTSAQKNPTAFYLCASSIGVQGAFGANVLTFGAGSRLTVL.

The J gene is TRBJ1-1, the V gene TRBV18; TRBD1 is a possible D gene (6 bases). The CDR3 length is 13 residues. The germline gives CDR1 KGHSH, CDR2 LQKENI. V lost 6 bases to trimming and J lost 2 bases, with 10 bases between them. This CDR3 is CASSSGTNTEAFF. Written as DNA, the CDR3 is TGTGCCAGCTCGTCAGGGACAAACACTGAAGCTTTCTTT.

J is TRBJ1-6 and V is TRBV6-6; D might be TRBD1 (6 bases). Trimming left V 11 bases short and J 0 bases short, with 20 bases between. Germline values: CDR1 MNHNY, CDR2 SVGAGI (reference sequence). This CDR3 spans 17 amino acids. CDR3 region: CAGSPGGFSSYNSPLHF. For the CDR3, the DNA is TGTGCCGGGAGTCCTGGGGGCTTTAGCTCCTATAATTCACCCCTCCACTTT.

This chain uses TRBV6-5 with TRBJ2-1; D possibly corresponds to TRBD2 (6 bases). Germline CDR1 reads MNHEY; CDR2 reads SVGAGI. V was shortened by 0 bases and J by 4 bases, with 13 bases between the two germline ends. This CDR3 is 16 amino acids long. The CDR3 DNA reads TGTGCCAGCAGTTACTCGCTCGGCGGAGGGTACAATGAGCAGTTCTTC. Translating it yields CASSYSLGGGYNEQFF.

The rearrangement uses TRBV15 and TRBJ1-6; D is perhaps TRBD1 (6 bases). The V and J ends lost 0 bases and 7 bases respectively, with 13 bases between them. There are 16 residues in the CDR3. Germline V CDR1 and CDR2: LNHNV, YYDKDF (reference sequence). The CDR3 nucleotides read TGTGCCACCAGCAGAGAAGGGGGGGGACCGAATTCACCCCTCCACTTT. Translated: CATSREGGGPNSPLHF. Full variable domain (outside the CDR3, taken from reference TRBV15 and TRBJ1-6): DAMVIQNPRYQVTQFGKPVTLSCSQTLNHNVMYWYQQKSSQAPKLLFHYYDKDFNNEADTPDNFQSRRPNTSFCFLDIRSPGLGDTAMYLCATSREGGGPNSPLHFGNGTRLTVT.

This rearrangement joins TRBV7-9 to TRBJ1-6, with D perhaps matching TRBD1 (5 bases). Between the trimmed V and J ends, which lost 2 bases and 8 bases, there was a span of 10 bases. Germline CDR1 and CDR2: SEHNR and FQNEAQ (reference sequence). The CDR3 runs 14 residues. The CDR3 sequence: CASSLQGWHSPLHF. CDR3 nucleotide sequence: TGTGCCAGCAGCTTACAGGGATGGCATTCACCCCTCCACTTT.

The rearrangement links TRBV19 to TRBJ1-2; 8 bases are shared with TRBD1. Unmatched junction bases numbered 13, after V lost 6 bases and J lost 4 bases. The CDR3 loop spans 16 amino acids. The germline CDR1 and CDR2 sequences are LNHDA and SQIVND (reference sequence). The CDR3 protein is CASRAGGAAKVYGYTF. Here the CDR3 DNA reads TGTGCCAGTAGAGCAGGGGGCGCGGCAAAAGTCTATGGCTACACCTTC.

CDR3 loop: CAWSGQDPSNSPLHF. In nucleotides, the CDR3 is TGTGCCTGGAGCGGACAGGACCCCTCCAATTCACCCCTCCACTTT. The J gene is TRBJ1-6, the V gene TRBV30; the match to TRBD1 covers 7 bases. V was clipped by 3 bases and J by 7 bases; unmatched bases: 9. This CDR3 spans 15 amino acids. CDR1 is GTSNPN and CDR2 is SVGIG in the germline V gene (reference sequence). Combining the CDR3 with reference TRBV30 and TRBJ1-6 gives the whole variable domain SQTIHQWPATLVQPVGSPLSLECTVEGTSNPNLYWYRQAAGRGLQLLFYSVGIGQISSEVPQNLSASRPQDRQFILSSKKLLLSDSGFYLCAWSGQDPSNSPLHFGNGTRLTVT.

V is TRBV7-3 and J is TRBJ2-1, with 10 bases lining up with TRBD2. The CDR3 sequence is 16 residues long. Germline loops: CDR1 SGHTA, CDR2 FQGTGA. V was pared by 4 bases and J by 4 bases, with 7 bases of the junction left unmatched. CDR3 DNA sequence: TGTGCCAGCAGCTCCGTCCCGACTAGCGGGTACAATGAGCAGTTCTTC. Amino acid sequence: CASSSVPTSGYNEQFF.

In its sample, this clone was seen a few times. The chain employs TRBV20-1 and TRBJ2-7; weak D call: TRBD1 (6 bases). The CDR3 consists of 12 residues. Trimming took off 3 bases at V and 3 bases at J, with 9 bases between the two ends. Germline CDR1 reads DFQATT; CDR2 reads SNEGSKA (reference sequence). The CDR3 DNA reads TGCAGTGCTAGTACAGGGAACTACGAGCAGTACTTC. Protein product: CSASTGNYEQYF.

The chain uses TRBV5-5 and TRBJ2-2, with 13 bases that match TRBD2. Germline-derived CDR1 and CDR2 are SGHKS and YYEKEE (reference sequence). The CDR3 is made up of 17 amino acids. V dropped 3 bases and J dropped 0; count of bases not matched to a gene: 2. Here the CDR3 DNA reads TGTGCCAGCAGCTCGGGACTAGCGGGATCGAACACCGGGGAGCTGTTTTTT. This codes for CASSSGLAGSNTGELFF.

The chain couples TRBV5-1 to TRBJ2-3; 10 nucleotides line up with TRBD2. V trimming: 4 bases; J trimming: 7 bases; junction bases outside the gene matches: 12. The length of the CDR3 is 16 residues. The germline gives CDR1 SGHRS, CDR2 YFSETQ. The CDR3 bases are TGCGCCAGCAGCGATCCTTCTAGCGGGAGTTTATATACGCAGTATTTT. It encodes CASSDPSSGSLYTQYF.

The chain employs TRBV5-4 and TRBJ1-3, with D possibly TRBD1 on 5 matching bases. This CDR3 is 14 amino acids long. CDR1 is SGHNT, CDR2 YYREEE, per germline (reference sequence). The germline V and J ends were trimmed by 2 bases and 0 bases, with 6 bases remaining between them. The CDR3 is CASSFGGSGNTIYF. CDR3 coding DNA: TGTGCCAGCAGCTTCGGGGGCTCTGGAAACACCATATATTTT.

This clone appeared a single time. CDR3 loop: CASSQDLLGGANVLTF. The DNA of the CDR3 is TGTGCCAGCAGCCAAGATCTTCTAGGTGGGGCCAACGTCCTGACTTTC. The rearrangement links TRBV4-2 to TRBJ2-6; D is uncertain. Germline lookup yields CDR1 LGHNA and CDR2 YNFKEQ. The CDR3 contains 16 residues. The V and J ends lost 0 bases and 3 bases respectively, with 9 bases between them.

V is TRBV3-1 (or the pseudogene TRBV3-2) and J is TRBJ1-2, with TRBD1 matching 8 bases. CDR1 and CDR2 from the germline V gene are LGHDT and YNNKEL (reference sequence). V shed 0 bases, J shed 4 bases, and the junction held 4 bases outside the gene matches. This CDR3 has 15 amino acids. As DNA, the CDR3 is TGTGCCAGCAGCCAAGACACCGGGACAGGCTATGGCTACACCTTC. Protein sequence: CASSQDTGTGYGYTF.